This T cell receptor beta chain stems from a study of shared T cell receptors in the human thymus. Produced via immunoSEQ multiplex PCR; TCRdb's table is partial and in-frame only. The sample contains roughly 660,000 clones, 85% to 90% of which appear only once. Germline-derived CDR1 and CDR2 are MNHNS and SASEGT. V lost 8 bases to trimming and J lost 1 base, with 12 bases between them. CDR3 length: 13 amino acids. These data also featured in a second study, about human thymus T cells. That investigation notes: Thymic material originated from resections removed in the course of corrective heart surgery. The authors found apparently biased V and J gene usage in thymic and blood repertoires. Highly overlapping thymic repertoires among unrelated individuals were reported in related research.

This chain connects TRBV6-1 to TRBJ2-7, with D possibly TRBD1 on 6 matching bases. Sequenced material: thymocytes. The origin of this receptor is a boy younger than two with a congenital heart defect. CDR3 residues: CASRTASSYEQYF. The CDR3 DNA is TGTGCCAGCCGGACAGCTTCTTCCTACGAGCAGTACTTC.